The sequence of this T cell receptor (beta chain) was determined in a study of T-cell memory formation after mild COVID-19. Study background: The two donors had largely donor-specific TCR clusters.

TCRdb called the 5' RACE reads again in MiXCR, with one record for every CDR3 protein. The top ten hold approximately 12% of the sample, which has roughly 600,000 distinct CDR3 sequences, more than 15% seen once. This CDR3 has 18 residues. Germline CDR1 reads DFQATT; CDR2 reads SNEGSKA (reference sequence). The V and J ends lost 0 bases and 0 bases respectively, with 20 bases between them. In this sample, this clonotype turned up a few times. Its antigen is not known. Study-level results: Some clones that responded turned up in pre-infection memory, which suggests that cross-reactive memory joined in.

The chain carries TRBV20-1 and TRBJ1-1; D possibly corresponds to TRBD1 (5 bases). This receptor was identified in an adult woman who had mild COVID-19 (a few samples of this study predate the infection). Cell type and time point are not known. Sequenced: PBMCs or a T cell subset sorted from them (not recorded which). The CDR3 protein is CSARDPRGVGTVNTEAFF. The CDR3 DNA follows: TGCAGTGCTAGAGATCCCCGCGGGGTGGGGACGGTGAACACTGAAGCTTTCTTT.